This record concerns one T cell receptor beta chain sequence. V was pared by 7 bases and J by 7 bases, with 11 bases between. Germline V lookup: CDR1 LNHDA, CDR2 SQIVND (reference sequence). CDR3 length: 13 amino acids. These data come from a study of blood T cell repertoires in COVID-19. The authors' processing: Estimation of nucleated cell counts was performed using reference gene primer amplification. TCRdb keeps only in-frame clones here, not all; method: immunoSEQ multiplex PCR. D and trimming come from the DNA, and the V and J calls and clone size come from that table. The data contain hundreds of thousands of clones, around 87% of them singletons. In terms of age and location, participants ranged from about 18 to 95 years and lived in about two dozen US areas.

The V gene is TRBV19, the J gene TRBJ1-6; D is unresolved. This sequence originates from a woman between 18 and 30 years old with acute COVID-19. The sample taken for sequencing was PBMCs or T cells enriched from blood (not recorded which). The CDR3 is CASNQDRNSPLHF. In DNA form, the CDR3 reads TGTGCCAGTAACCAGGATAGGAATTCACCCCTCCACTTT.